These 27 T cell receptor beta chains share one sample of origin, sequenced in a study of breast tumors, draining lymph nodes, adjacent tissues. TCRdb fed the multiplex PCR reads into MiXCR, producing one record per CDR3 protein. The table includes about 100,000 distinct CDR3 sequences, 21% detected once. The lymph nodes were axillary draining lymph nodes from breast cancer patients. Sequenced: axillary lymph node tissue. The receptors were gathered from a female donor with breast cancer. Some clones in this sample may be carry-over from other donors' samples.

Concerning this clonotype itself: This may be a read error, as it is one base from a much larger clone. This chain uses TRBV6-1 with TRBJ2-1; D perhaps matches TRBD2 (6 bases). The V gene's germline CDR1 is MNHNS and CDR2 SASEGT. The CDR3 sequence is 14 residues long. CDR3 sequence reads: CASSGRGVYSEQFF. CDR3 DNA: TGTGCCAGCAGTGGGAGGGGAGTATACAGTGAGCAGTTCTTC.

The sample holds many counts of this clonotype. The rearrangement links TRBV19 to TRBJ1-5; TRBD1 agrees at 7 bases. CDR1 and CDR2 from the germline V gene are LNHDA and SQIVND (reference sequence). The CDR3 loop spans 13 amino acids. Trimming removed 11 bases from V and 2 bases from J; junction bases left unmatched: 6. The CDR3 is CACRGGGNQPQHF. The CDR3, as DNA: TGTGCCTGTCGAGGGGGCGGCAATCAGCCCCAGCATTTT.

Ten or more counts support this clonotype. The chain joins TRBV7-9 to TRBJ1-5, with D maybe TRBD1 (6 bases). V lost 4 bases, J lost 1 base, and 11 bases lay in between. This CDR3 region has 15 residues. CDR1 SEHNR and CDR2 FQNEAQ come from the germline V gene (reference sequence). CDR3 coding DNA: TGTGCCAGCAGCTCTGGACAGAGGAGCAATCAGCCCCAGCATTTT. It yields the protein CASSSGQRSNQPQHF.

This clonotype was counted once. The J gene is TRBJ1-1, the V gene TRBV4-1; TRBD1 matches at 7 bases. The J segment lost 5 bases and the V segment lost 4 bases, leaving 7 bases of the junction unmatched. The CDR3 runs 14 residues. Germline loops: CDR1 MGHRA, CDR2 YSYEKL. CDR3 loop: CASSPDRVRTEAFF. CDR3 nucleotide sequence: TGCGCCAGCAGCCCCGACAGGGTACGAACTGAAGCTTTCTTT.

This clonotype was seen many times. The chain joins TRBV15 to TRBJ1-2; TRBD1 agrees at 7 bases. The J segment lost 8 bases and the V segment lost 0 bases, leaving 6 bases of the junction unmatched. Germline V gene data show CDR1 as LNHNV and CDR2 as YYDKDF (reference sequence). The CDR3 consists of 14 residues. CDR3 sequence: CATSRDEGAGGYTF. CDR3 DNA sequence: TGTGCCACCAGCAGAGATGAGGGGGCGGGGGGCTACACCTTC.

This clonotype was seen many times. V usage is TRBV2 and J usage is TRBJ1-2; D remains ambiguous. From germline, CDR1 is SNHLY and CDR2 FYNNEI. V lost 4 bases and J lost 2, with 14 bases in between. CDR3 length: 15 residues. The CDR3 loop is CASSGQDLGNYGYTF. The DNA for the CDR3 is TGTGCCAGCAGTGGTCAGGACCTGGGGAACTATGGCTACACCTTC.

With regard to this clonotype: One base away lies a much larger clone, so this may be a sequencing read error. The chain carries TRBV2 and TRBJ2-5, with TRBD2 matching over 13 bases. Per germline, CDR1 SNHLY and CDR2 FYNNEI. The CDR3 runs 16 residues. CDR3 protein: CASSARTSGGPEAQYF. The DNA for the CDR3 is TGTGCCAGCAGCGCGAGGACTAGCGGGGGACCAGAGGCCCAGTACTTC.

This clonotype was seen at least ten times. CDR3 in DNA: TGTGCCAGCAGCTTAGAAGGGTATGAAAAACTGTTTTTT. Translation gives CASSLEGYEKLFF. V and J are TRBV11-2 and TRBJ1-4; D is unresolved. With 0 bases removed from V and 6 bases from J, the gap between germline ends came to 5 bases. Germline loops: CDR1 SGHAT, CDR2 FQNNGV. CDR3 length equals 13 residues.

A note on this clonotype: With a much larger clone just one base away, this may be a read error. The chain combines TRBV11-3 with TRBJ2-5; 7 bases fit TRBD1. The CDR3 is made up of 15 amino acids. The germline CDR1 and CDR2 sequences are SGHNT and YENEEA. The CDR3 spells CASSTGTDRKESQYF. CDR3 sequence (DNA): TGTGCCAGCAGCACCGGGACAGATCGTAAAGAGTCCCAGTACTTC.

Ten or more counts support this clonotype. This chain uses TRBV20-1 with TRBJ1-3; no clear D gene. Germline V gene data show CDR1 as DFQATT and CDR2 as SNEGSKA (reference sequence). V was shortened by 0 bases and J by 4 bases, with 13 bases between the two germline ends. This CDR3 has 15 amino acids. The CDR3 sequence: CSARDRGVPGNTIYF. DNA for the CDR3: TGCAGTGCTAGAGATCGCGGGGTCCCAGGAAACACCATATATTTT.

In this sample, this clonotype turned up many times. J is TRBJ1-6 and V is TRBV19; TRBD1 is a possible D gene (5 bases). Looked up from germline, CDR1 is LNHDA and CDR2 is SQIVND (reference sequence). V was pared by 7 bases and J by 9 bases, with 10 bases between. This CDR3 is 12 amino acids long. The CDR3 protein is CASKSGTSPLHF. The CDR3 nucleotides are TGTGCCAGTAAATCCGGGACTTCACCCCTCCACTTT. Full variable domain (missing parts from reference TRBV19 and TRBJ1-6): DGGITQSPKYLFRKEGQNVTLSCEQNLNHDAMYWYRQDPGQGLRLIYYSQIVNDFQKGDIAEGYSVSREKKESFPLTVTSAQKNPTAFYLCASKSGTSPLHFGNGTRLTVT.

The V call is TRBV5-8, the J call TRBJ2-7, with TRBD2 matching over 7 bases. Germline V gene lookup returns CDR1 SGHTS and CDR2 YDEGEE. The CDR3 runs to 13 residues. V lost 6 bases, J lost 2 bases, and 5 bases stayed unmatched. In DNA form, the CDR3 reads TGTGCCAGCACCCGGGGAGGGCCCTACGAGCAGTACTTC. Translating gives CASTRGGPYEQYF.

This clonotype was found many times. J is TRBJ2-5 and V is TRBV27; TRBD2 matches at 9 bases. From germline, CDR1 is MNHEY and CDR2 SMNVEV (reference sequence). Unmatched junction bases numbered 2, after V lost 0 bases and J lost 3 bases. CDR3 length equals 15 residues. The CDR3 loop reads CASSLSTSGKETQYF. CDR3 nucleotide sequence: TGTGCCAGCAGTTTATCGACTAGCGGAAAAGAGACCCAGTACTTC.

This clonotype has a count of ten or more. The chain uses TRBV9 and TRBJ2-7, with 11 bases that match TRBD2. Germline V lookup: CDR1 SGDLS, CDR2 YYNGEE. This CDR3 has 16 amino acids. With 4 bases clipped from V and 4 bases from J, the junction kept 10 bases outside the gene matches. The CDR3 coding sequence is TGTGCCAGCAGCCCGCATCCTAGCGGGGGGTTTTACGAGCAGTACTTC. This translates into CASSPHPSGGFYEQYF.

This clonotype was detected ten times or more. The rearrangement links TRBV29-1 to TRBJ2-3; 10 nucleotides align to TRBD2. After removal of 4 bases from V and 3 bases from J, the junction contained 7 bases not matched to a gene. The CDR3 spans 15 residues. Germline CDR1 and CDR2: SQVTM and ANQGSEA. CDR3 in amino acids: CSVVGPSGSTDTQYF. The DNA of the CDR3 is TGCAGCGTTGTCGGCCCTAGCGGGAGTACAGATACGCAGTATTTT.

The chain combines TRBV2 with TRBJ2-1; 8 nucleotides line up with TRBD1. V shed 8 bases and J 6 bases; nucleotides not matched to a gene: 6. CDR3 size: 13 residues. Germline CDR1 reads SNHLY; CDR2 reads FYNNEI. CDR3 bases: TGTGCCAGCGTAGAGGACAGGGCCAATGAGCAGTTCTTC. This sequence encodes CASVEDRANEQFF.

This clonotype was counted ten times or more. The chain employs TRBV11-2 and TRBJ2-1, with 11 positions matching TRBD2. Losses at the gene ends were 4 bases for V and 4 bases for J; bases not matched to a gene: 9. The CDR3 has 17 residues. Per the germline V gene, CDR1 is SGHAT and CDR2 is FQNNGV. The CDR3 spells CASSSGGLAGGYNEQFF. CDR3 coding DNA: TGTGCCAGCAGCTCCGGCGGGCTAGCGGGGGGTTACAATGAGCAGTTCTTC.

This clonotype was detected many times. The chain employs TRBV6-5 and TRBJ1-2; the D is unclear. Deletions cut 3 bases from V and 4 bases from J, with 9 bases between. The CDR3 runs 13 residues. In germline, CDR1 is MNHEY, CDR2 SVGAGI. The CDR3 nucleotides read TGTGCCAGCAGTTATGACAAGTCCTATGGCTACACCTTC. Protein: CASSYDKSYGYTF.

Many counts were recorded for this clonotype. The rearrangement links TRBV11-2 to TRBJ1-2, with a possible D match to TRBD1 (6 bases). Trimming cost V 2 bases and J 5 bases, with 12 bases left between them. The CDR3 runs to 14 residues. CDR1 SGHAT and CDR2 FQNNGV come from the germline V gene. The CDR3 sequence: CASSLTGTGYGYTF. DNA of the CDR3: TGTGCCAGCAGCTTAACAGGGACGGGTTATGGCTACACCTTC.

Regarding this clonotype: The junction departs from germline at one end; a sequencing error may be responsible. The V gene is TRBV7-8, the J gene TRBJ2-5; D is undetermined. Germline CDR1 is SGHVS and CDR2 is FQNEAQ. The CDR3 sequence is 13 residues long. CDR3 in DNA: TGTGCCAGCGGCGCGACTGTCCAAGAGGCCCAGTACTTC. Amino acid sequence: CASGATVQEAQYF. The variable domain in full, completed from reference TRBV7-8 and TRBJ2-5, reads GAGVSQSPRYKVAKRGQDVALRCDPISGHVSLFWYQQALGQGPEFLTYFQNEAQLDKSGLPSDRFFAERPEGSVSTLKIQRTQQEDSAVYLCASGATVQEAQYFGPGTRLLVL.

In regard to this clonotype: A much larger clone lies one base from this, so it may be a read error. This chain uses TRBV19 with TRBJ2-7; TRBD1 or TRBD2 may be the D gene (5 bases each). CDR1 is LNHDA and CDR2 is SQIVND in the germline V gene (reference sequence). The CDR3 spans 15 residues. Trimming removed 5 bases at V and 1 base at J, with 15 bases between. The CDR3, as DNA: TGTGCCAGTAGTGGGCTGGGACGGGAATCCTACGAGCAGTACTTC. It specifies CASSGLGRESYEQYF. Complete variable domain (other parts from reference TRBV19 and TRBJ2-7): DGGITQSPKYLFRKEGQNVTLSCEQNLNHDAMYWYRQDPGQGLRLIYYSQIVNDFQKGDIAEGYSVSREKKESFPLTVTSAQKNPTAFYLCASSGLGRESYEQYFGPGTRLTVT.

In this sample, this clonotype turned up many times. V and J are TRBV2 and TRBJ2-2; 10 bases match TRBD2. V dropped 10 bases and J dropped 7; count of bases not matched to a gene: 18. The V gene's germline CDR1 is SNHLY and CDR2 FYNNEI. The CDR3 loop spans 17 amino acids. For the CDR3, the DNA is TGTGCCACCCCTCGGACAGATAGCGGGAGGTGGCACGGGGAGCTGTTTTTT. It yields the protein CATPRTDSGRWHGELFF.

This clonotype is a singleton in its sample. Since a much larger clone is just one base distant, this may be a read error. The chain combines TRBV6-5 with TRBJ1-4; D perhaps matches TRBD1 (6 bases). The CDR3 is 14 amino acids. CDR1 and CDR2 (germline): MNHEY, SVGAGI. CDR3 DNA: TGTGTCAGCAGTTACTGGCAGGGGAATGAAAAACTGTTTTTT. It specifies CVSSYWQGNEKLFF.

The genes are TRBV7-3 and TRBJ2-3, with D possibly TRBD1 on 5 matching bases. Trimming shortened V by 2 bases and J by 2 bases, and 11 bases separated the two germline ends. Germline CDR1 is SGHTA and CDR2 is FQGTGA. This CDR3 spans 15 amino acids. DNA for the CDR3: TGTGCCAGCAGCTTACCTGGACAAGACACAGATACGCAGTATTTT. As protein: CASSLPGQDTDTQYF.

The sample holds many counts of this clonotype. The chain has TRBV4-1 and TRBJ2-1; a possible D gene is TRBD1 (5 bases). The V gene's germline CDR1 is MGHRA and CDR2 YSYEKL. The CDR3 covers 13 residues. V was shortened by 0 bases and J by 9 bases, with 9 bases between the two germline ends. This CDR3 reads CASSQETVGEQFF. The CDR3 nucleotides read TGCGCCAGCAGCCAAGAGACAGTAGGTGAGCAGTTCTTC.

This clonotype was seen only a few times. As DNA, the CDR3 is TGCGCCAGCAGGGGACAGGGGATAATCATGAACACTGAAGCTTTCTTT. Amino acids: CASRGQGIIMNTEAFF. The chain uses TRBV5-1 and TRBJ1-1; TRBD1 matches 10 bases. V dropped 5 bases and J dropped 0; count of bases not matched to a gene: 7. This CDR3 has 16 amino acids. In germline, CDR1 is SGHRS, CDR2 YFSETQ.

The genes are TRBV18 and TRBJ2-5; 9 bases line up with TRBD2. J was trimmed by 2 bases and V by 3 bases; bases with no gene match: 10. Looked up from germline, CDR1 is KGHSH and CDR2 is LQKENI. CDR3 length: 17 residues. CDR3 nucleotides: TGTGCCAGCTCACCTACGGGCTCTAGCGGGGCGCAAGAGACCCAGTACTTC. Protein product: CASSPTGSSGAQETQYF. Variable domain in full (rest from reference TRBV18 and TRBJ2-5): NAGVMQNPRHLVRRRGQEARLRCSPMKGHSHVYWYRQLPEEGLKFMVYLQKENIIDESGMPKERFSAEFPKEGPSILRIQQVVRGDSAAYFCASSPTGSSGAQETQYFGPGTRLLVL.